This T cell receptor (beta chain) was recorded in a study of blood T cell repertoires in COVID-19. Study information: Samples representing acute and convalescent COVID-19 were sourced from the United States, Italy and Spain. The analysed material was cDNA or gDNA that came from T cells, B-cell-depleted T cells, or PBMCs.

While infection was still active, Seattle patients were enrolled and then followed longitudinally. In the original workflow: Estimation of nucleated cell counts was performed using reference gene primer amplification. Profiling relied on immunoSEQ multiplex PCR, and the TCRdb table lists in-frame clones only, not all of them. V and J calls plus clone size are reproduced from that table; the DNA served to infer D and trimming. The data contain some 300,000 clones, nearly 90% of them seen just once; the ten biggest clones take up roughly 1%. This TCR derives from a woman in her forties with COVID-19, enrolled during active disease. The sample taken for sequencing was peripheral blood.

The CDR3 nucleotides are TGTGCCAGCAGCTTAGTAACCTTTCGGGGATACGAGCAGTACTTC. Protein: CASSLVTFRGYEQYF. This chain joins TRBV11-2 and TRBJ2-7; possibly TRBD2 for D (5 bases). Deletions cut 1 base from V and 4 bases from J, with 14 bases between. CDR3 length: 15 amino acids. Per the germline V gene, CDR1 is SGHAT and CDR2 is FQNNGV.